Listed here is a single TCR beta chain. The germline V gene encodes CDR1 SGHRS and CDR2 YFSETQ. Trimming pared 4 bases from V and 0 bases from J, leaving 17 bases between. The CDR3 runs 17 residues. Produced via immunoSEQ multiplex PCR; TCRdb's table is partial and in-frame only. The table records under 50,000 clones, 94% of them present only once. These data originate in a study of T cell changes during pregnancy in multiple sclerosis. This TCR derives from a female donor with multiple sclerosis, enrolled in a pregnancy study. The sequenced sample was CD4+ T cells from peripheral blood mononuclear cells, obtained after pregnancy. V and J are TRBV5-1 and TRBJ2-4, with D unclear. This CDR3 is CASSPSGSLLAKNIQYF. The CDR3 DNA is TGCGCCAGCAGCCCTTCAGGTTCGTTACTAGCCAAAAACATTCAGTACTTC.